These T cell receptor beta chains were read from a single sample in a study of STAT5B mutations in CD4+ large granular lymphocyte leukemia. The protocol was immunoSEQ multiplex PCR, while the TCRdb copy is restricted to in-frame clones and leaves out a portion. The sample has nearly 45,000 clones, roughly 85% seen once. The specimen was CD4+ T cells from blood buffy coats. The receptor source for this set is a human donor in good health. CDR3s include the opening cysteine and the closing phenylalanine or tryptophan. The D gene is left open where the match is weak. Where a row states a size, it is once, few, many or the class of an expanded clone; other rows omit it.

>TRBV7-2|NA|NA|TRBJ2-5
TGTGCCAGCAGCTTAAACCGGGGGCTGGAGACCCAGTACTTC
CASSLNRGLETQYF
>TRBV5-1|NA|NA|TRBJ2-4
TGCGCCAGCAGCAGATCAGGAAACATTCAGTACTTC
CASSRSGNIQYF
>TRBV5-8|NA|NA|TRBJ2-7
TGTGCCAGCAGCTTGGAGTCGTACGAGCAGTACTTC
CASSLESYEQYF
>TRBV4-3|NA|TRBD2|TRBJ2-3
TGCGCCAGCAGCCAACCCTTACCCCTTAGCGGGAGGGTCGATACGCAGTATTTT
CASSQPLPLSGRVDTQYF
>TRBV7-9|once|NA|TRBJ2-5
TGTGCCAGCAGCTTCATGGGGCGCGTAAAGACCCAGTACTTC
CASSFMGRVKTQYF
>TRBV7-2|NA|TRBD1|TRBJ1-2
TGTGCCAGCAGCGCTATGGACAGGTTTAGTGGCTACACCTTC
CASSAMDRFSGYTF
>TRBV4-3|NA|NA|TRBJ2-1
TGCGCCAGCAGCCAAGCCCGACTCAATGAGCAGTTCTTC
CASSQARLNEQFF
>TRBV5-1|NA|NA|TRBJ2-5
TGCGCCAGCAGCCTGGAGGGTGGCTATGGGCAAGAGACCCAGTACTTC
CASSLEGGYGQETQYF
>TRBV11-2|NA|TRBD2|TRBJ2-1
TGTGCCAGCAGCACGCGGACTAGTAGGAATGAGCAGTTCTTC
CASSTRTSRNEQFF
>TRBV30|NA|NA|TRBJ2-7
TGTGCCTGTAGCGCCCTGCCGGGGGACGAGCAGTACTTC
CACSALPGDEQYF
>TRBV10-1|NA|NA|TRBJ2-1
TGCGCCAGCAGTGCCCCAGGGGCGGGCTACAATGAGCAGTTCTTC
CASSAPGAGYNEQFF
>TRBV5-1|NA|NA|TRBJ2-7
TGCGCCAGCAGCTTGGAACTAGCTGGGATAGACGAGCAGTACTTC
CASSLELAGIDEQYF
>TRBV5-1|NA|NA|TRBJ1-2
TGCGCCAGCAGCTTGGATTCCGACTATGGCTACACCTTC
CASSLDSDYGYTF
>TRBV2|NA|NA|TRBJ2-1
TGTGCCAGCAGTGAAACGAGGAATGAGCAGTTCTTC
CASSETRNEQFF
>TRBV5-1|NA|NA|TRBJ2-5
TGCGCCAGCAGCTTGGAAGCGGATGGTTCGACCCAGTACTTC
CASSLEADGSTQYF
>TRBV19|NA|NA|TRBJ2-2
TGTGCCAGTCGAAGAGCGGAGTGGTCGAACACCGGGGAGCTGTTTTTT
CASRRAEWSNTGELFF
>TRBV28|NA|TRBD2|TRBJ2-7
TGTGCCAGCAGTTTAGCGGGAGGGCCTGCGCAGTACTTC
CASSLAGGPAQYF
>TRBV6-5|few|NA|TRBJ1-6
TGTGCCAGCAGTTACTCGTCCGAGACGGTTAATTCACCCCTCCACTTT
CASSYSSETVNSPLHF
>TRBV2|NA|NA|TRBJ1-4
TGTGCCAGCAGTGAATTCCCGAGGGGTCCTGAAAAACTGTTTTTT
CASSEFPRGPEKLFF
>TRBV5-1|NA|NA|TRBJ1-1
TGCGCCAGCAGCTTGGAGGGGCCAGACACTGAAGCTTTCTTT
CASSLEGPDTEAFF
>TRBV19|NA|NA|TRBJ2-7
TGTGCCAGTAGTATAACCCTCTCGACATCCTCCTACGAGCAGTACTTC
CASSITLSTSSYEQYF
>TRBV27|NA|NA|TRBJ2-1
TGTGCCAGCAGGGCCCCTGGACGGTCAAGCTCCTACAATGAGCAGTTCTTC
CASRAPGRSSSYNEQFF
>TRBV25-1|NA|TRBD1|TRBJ1-4
TGTGCCAGCAGTGAGGGAGGACAGGGTCTTGAAAAACTGTTTTTT
CASSEGGQGLEKLFF
>TRBV28|NA|TRBD2|TRBJ2-1
TGTGCCAGCAGTCAGAGCGGGAGTTACTACAATGAGCAGTTCTTC
CASSQSGSYYNEQFF
>TRBV28|NA|NA|TRBJ1-1
TGTGCCAGCAGTCCCGTAACACACGTGAACACTGAAGCTTTCTTT
CASSPVTHVNTEAFF
>TRBV9|NA|NA|TRBJ1-1
TGTGCCAGCAGCGTAGCCCCAAACCCGTACACTGAAGCTTTCTTT
CASSVAPNPYTEAFF
>TRBV11-1|NA|TRBD1|TRBJ2-4
TGTGCCAGCAGCTCCACCGGGACAGGGGTCAAAAACATTCAGTACTTC
CASSSTGTGVKNIQYF
>TRBV9|few|TRBD1|TRBJ1-1
TGTGCCAGCAGCCCTCTCTCGACAGGGCATTCGGCTGAAGCTTTCTTT
CASSPLSTGHSAEAFF
>TRBV19|NA|TRBD1|TRBJ1-5
TGTGCCAGCGCGACGGGACAGGGGCGTTATAGCAATCAGCCCCAGCATTTT
CASATGQGRYSNQPQHF
>TRBV2|NA|NA|TRBJ2-5
TGTGCCAGCAGTCACAGGGCCCTCCAAGAGACCCAGTACTTC
CASSHRALQETQYF
>TRBV4-2|NA|NA|TRBJ2-7
TGTGCCAGCAGCCTCGAGACTAGCTCCTACGAGCAGTACTTC
CASSLETSSYEQYF
>TRBV21-1|few|NA|TRBJ1-3
TGTGCCAGCAGCATACCCGGACGGACTGGAAACACCATATATTTT
CASSIPGRTGNTIYF
>TRBV2|NA|NA|TRBJ2-1
TGTGCCAGCAGTTCACGGAGAGGGTCCGGGTACAATGAGCAGTTCTTC
CASSSRRGSGYNEQFF
>TRBV7-3|NA|TRBD2|TRBJ2-1
TGTGCCAGCAGCTTCCAGCGGGACGGTGAGCAGTTCTTC
CASSFQRDGEQFF
>TRBV5-4|NA|TRBD1|TRBJ1-2
TGTGCCAGCAGCTTGGTGGGACAGTATGGCTACACCTTC
CASSLVGQYGYTF
>TRBV7-9|NA|NA|TRBJ2-3
TGTGCCAGCAGCTTAGAAGGCCGGGGGTCGGGAGATACGCAGTATTTT
CASSLEGRGSGDTQYF
>TRBV5-1|NA|NA|TRBJ1-1
TGCGCCAGCAGCCCCCAACAGGCCGGTGAAGCTTTCTTT
CASSPQQAGEAFF
>TRBV15|once|NA|TRBJ1-2
TGTGCCACCAGCAGAGATTTCGGGAGCTATGGCTACACCTTC
CATSRDFGSYGYTF
>TRBV5-5|NA|TRBD1|TRBJ1-5
TGTGCCAGCGGACAGGGGGGCCAGCCCCAGCATTTT
CASGQGGQPQHF
>TRBV9|once|NA|TRBJ2-3
TGTGCCAGCAGCGTAGAGGCGAGACGTTCAGATACGCAGTATTTT
CASSVEARRSDTQYF
>TRBV18|NA|TRBD2|TRBJ2-2
TGTGCCAGCTCACCAACTAGCGGGACCATCGGGGAGCTGTTTTTT
CASSPTSGTIGELFF
>TRBV7-2|NA|TRBD1|TRBJ2-1
TGTGCCAGCAGCACCGACAGGGACAATGAGCAGTTCTTC
CASSTDRDNEQFF
>TRBV5-1|NA|NA|TRBJ2-7
TGCGCCAGCAGCTTGGCCGGGACATCCTACGAGCAGTACTTC
CASSLAGTSYEQYF